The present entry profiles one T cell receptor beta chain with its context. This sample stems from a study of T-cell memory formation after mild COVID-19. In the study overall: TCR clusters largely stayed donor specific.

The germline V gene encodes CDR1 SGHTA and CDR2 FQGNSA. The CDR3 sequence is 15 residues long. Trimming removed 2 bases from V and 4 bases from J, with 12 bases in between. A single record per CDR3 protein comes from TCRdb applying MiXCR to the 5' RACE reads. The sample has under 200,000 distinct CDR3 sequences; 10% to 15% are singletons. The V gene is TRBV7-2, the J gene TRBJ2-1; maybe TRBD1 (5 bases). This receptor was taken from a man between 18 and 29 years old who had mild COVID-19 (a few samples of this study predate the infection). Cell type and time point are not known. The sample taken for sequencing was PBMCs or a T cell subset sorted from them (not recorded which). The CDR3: CASSLYGQGYNEQFF. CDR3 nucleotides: TGTGCCAGCAGCTTATACGGACAAGGGTACAATGAGCAGTTCTTC.